Below, 18 T cell receptor beta chains from the same sample are listed, as sequenced in a study of naive and memory T cell subsets. Whole blood, 2 to 2.5 ml, came from adult healthy volunteers. Blood and skin TCR RNA was reverse transcribed with alpha and beta constant primers. A single record per CDR3 protein comes from TCRdb applying MiXCR to the 5' RACE reads. The table lists 25,000 to 30,000 distinct CDR3 sequences, 20% to 25% of them singletons, with roughly 1.9% in the top ten. These receptors were obtained from a female donor in good health.

V usage is TRBV5-6 and J usage is TRBJ1-2, with TRBD1 matching over 11 bases. Losses at the gene ends were 4 bases for V and 2 bases for J; bases not matched to a gene: 7. The CDR3 contains 16 residues. Germline-derived CDR1 and CDR2 are SGHDT and YYEEEE. CDR3 DNA: TGTGCCAGCAGCCCCCTCGGGACAGGGGGGAACTATGGCTACACCTTC. Translation gives CASSPLGTGGNYGYTF.

The chain is built from TRBV29-1 and TRBJ2-2; 10 bases map to TRBD1. The CDR3 runs 14 residues. Germline values: CDR1 SQVTM, CDR2 ANQGSEA. J gave up 2 bases and V 7 bases, and 4 bases lay outside the gene matches. CDR3 nucleotides: TGCAGCGCCAGACAGGGGGCAAACACCGGGGAGCTGTTTTTT. This codes for CSARQGANTGELFF.

This clonotype is medium-sized by share. The V gene is TRBV25-1, the J gene TRBJ1-6, with D unclear. Germline V gene sequence: CDR1 MGHDK, CDR2 SYGVNS. V was trimmed by 5 bases and J by 12 bases, leaving 20 bases between them. There are 15 residues in the CDR3. Written as DNA, the CDR3 is TGTGCCAGCAGTTCCTCAGAGATTCAGGTGGGACCCCTCCACTTT. The encoded protein is CASSSSEIQVGPLHF.

This clonotype was seen at least ten times. The chain combines TRBV5-1 with TRBJ2-4; D perhaps matches TRBD1 (5 bases). Trimming took 2 bases from V and 0 from J, leaving 6 bases between them. Germline values: CDR1 SGHRS, CDR2 YFSETQ. The CDR3 sequence is 14 residues long. DNA of the CDR3: TGCGCCAGCAGCTTTCAGGGAGCCAAAAACATTCAGTACTTC. It specifies CASSFQGAKNIQYF.

The chain is built from TRBV7-9 and TRBJ2-2; D is uncertain. Germline CDR1 reads SEHNR; CDR2 reads FQNEAQ (reference sequence). This CDR3 has 15 residues. Trimming stripped 3 bases from V and 3 bases from J, with 11 bases between. This chain's CDR3 is CASSLGPHDTGELFF. The CDR3 DNA reads TGTGCCAGCAGCTTGGGCCCTCACGACACCGGGGAGCTGTTTTTT.

This clonotype was seen at least ten times. The chain is built from TRBV5-1 and TRBJ2-1, with TRBD2 matching 7 bases. The CDR3 totals 13 residues. Germline loops: CDR1 SGHRS, CDR2 YFSETQ. V gave up 0 bases and J gave up 14 bases; unmatched junction bases: 8. Here the CDR3 DNA reads TGCGCCAGCAGCTTGGAGCCAGCGGGATACGAGTTCTTC. This gives the protein CASSLEPAGYEFF.

This clonotype has a handful of counts. The chain has TRBV7-2 and TRBJ2-5; 15 nucleotides line up with TRBD2. Trimming at V came to 5 bases and at J to 5 bases, leaving 12 bases not matched to a gene. CDR3 length equals 18 residues. Germline V gives CDR1 SGHTA, CDR2 FQGNSA. The CDR3 DNA reads as TGTGCCAGCAGCCGCCCCGGGACTAGCGGGAGGATTAGGGAGACCCAGTACTTC. Translated, it gives CASSRPGTSGRIRETQYF.

This clonotype has at least ten counts. The chain employs TRBV20-1 and TRBJ2-7, with TRBD2 matching 8 bases. Germline CDR1 reads DFQATT; CDR2 reads SNEGSKA (reference sequence). The V gene end was trimmed by 0 bases and the J gene end by 2 bases; junction bases not matched to a gene: 3. The CDR3 extends over 14 amino acids. The CDR3 protein is CSARELAGTYEQYF. CDR3 bases: TGCAGTGCTAGAGAGTTAGCGGGAACCTACGAGCAGTACTTC.

The CDR3 coding sequence is TGTGCCAGCAGTTTTGGGCAGGGGGTTGGCTACACCTTC. This gives the protein CASSFGQGVGYTF. The chain is built from TRBV12-3 or TRBV12-4 and TRBJ1-2, with 7 bases fitting TRBD1. The CDR3 has 13 amino acids. The V and J ends lost 3 bases and 7 bases, in that order; junction bases with no gene match: 5.

This clonotype was recorded many times. This chain links TRBV7-9 with TRBJ1-6; D unresolved. The CDR3 has 13 amino acids. Germline lookup yields CDR1 SEHNR and CDR2 FQNEAQ (reference sequence). V was pared by 11 bases and J by 8 bases, with 16 bases between. The CDR3 coding sequence is TGTGCCTCCGGGGAAGATGGGGATTCACCCCTCCACTTT. It yields the protein CASGEDGDSPLHF. Filled out from reference TRBV7-9 and TRBJ1-6, the complete variable domain reads DTGVSQNPRHKITKRGQNVTFRCDPISEHNRLYWYRQTLGQGPEFLTYFQNEAQLEKSRLLSDRFSAERPKGSFSTLEIQRTEQGDSAMYLCASGEDGDSPLHFGNGTRLTVT.

The J gene is TRBJ2-2, the V gene TRBV7-2; TRBD1 agrees at 8 bases. The J segment lost 3 bases and the V segment lost 1 base, leaving 4 bases of the junction unmatched. This CDR3 region has 16 residues. Germline CDR1 SGHTA, CDR2 FQGNSA. In DNA form, the CDR3 reads TGTGCCAGCAGCTTAGTGTCCAGGGGGCACACCGGGGAGCTGTTTTTT. Encoded protein: CASSLVSRGHTGELFF.

The rearrangement uses TRBV13 and TRBJ1-2; 7 bases map to TRBD1. Per the germline V gene, CDR1 is PRHDT and CDR2 is FYEKMQ (reference sequence). V lost 4 bases, J lost 5 bases, and 7 bases stayed unmatched. The CDR3 covers 14 residues. CDR3 region: CASSSRGGVYGYTF. The DNA of the CDR3 is TGTGCCAGCAGCTCTCGAGGGGGCGTATATGGCTACACCTTC.

This clonotype was recorded many times. The chain is built from TRBV5-1 and TRBJ1-1, with 7 bases identical to TRBD1. With 2 bases clipped from V and 0 bases from J, the junction kept 7 bases outside the gene matches. The CDR3 is 16 amino acids. CDR1 and CDR2 from the germline V gene are SGHRS and YFSETQ. In DNA, the CDR3 is TGCGCCAGCAGCTTTGGCGCAGGGGGAATGAACACTGAAGCTTTCTTT. It specifies CASSFGAGGMNTEAFF.

In this sample, this clonotype turned up many times. V and J are TRBV20-1 and TRBJ2-5; the match to TRBD1 covers 9 bases. Germline lookup yields CDR1 DFQATT and CDR2 SNEGSKA (reference sequence). CDR3 length equals 14 residues. Trimming removed 3 bases from V and 2 bases from J; junction bases left unmatched: 4. DNA for the CDR3: TGCAGTGCTAGGACAGGGGGGGCTCAAGAGACCCAGTACTTC. It is translated as CSARTGGAQETQYF.

This clonotype was counted a few times. The chain has TRBV6-5 and TRBJ2-7; 8 positions match TRBD1. The V and J ends lost 5 bases and 7 bases, in that order; junction bases with no gene match: 4. Germline CDR1 MNHEY, CDR2 SVGAGI. The CDR3 loop spans 12 amino acids. CDR3 region: CASSRTGREQYF. The CDR3 coding sequence is TGTGCCAGCAGTCGGACAGGGAGGGAGCAGTACTTC.

The sample holds many counts of this clonotype. The chain is built from TRBV7-9 and TRBJ2-1; a weak D match, TRBD2 (5 bases). The germline V gene has CDR1 SEHNR and CDR2 FQNEAQ (reference sequence). The CDR3 is made up of 14 amino acids. Trimming left V 5 bases short and J 0 bases short, with 8 bases between. CDR3 DNA sequence: TGTGCCAGCAGCCCGAGGGTCTCCTACAATGAGCAGTTCTTC. Protein product: CASSPRVSYNEQFF.

This clonotype was counted ten times or more. Here the CDR3 DNA reads TGCAGTGCTAAACCGGGACTAGCGGCGAACAATGAGCAGTTCTTC. Encoded protein: CSAKPGLAANNEQFF. The chain couples TRBV20-1 to TRBJ2-1; 11 positions match TRBD2. With 4 bases clipped from V and 5 bases from J, the junction kept 7 bases outside the gene matches. CDR1 and CDR2 (germline): DFQATT, SNEGSKA (reference sequence). The CDR3 has 15 residues.

The gene calls are TRBV20-1 and TRBJ2-7; 10 nucleotides line up with TRBD2. The CDR3 runs 15 residues. CDR1 DFQATT and CDR2 SNEGSKA come from the germline V gene (reference sequence). V gave up 0 bases and J gave up 3 bases; unmatched junction bases: 5. Written as DNA, the CDR3 is TGCAGTGCTAGAGATCTCCTAGCGGGAGACTACGAGCAGTACTTC. It translates to CSARDLLAGDYEQYF.